A selection of T cell receptor beta chains follows, all from one sample in a study of blood T cells in healthy people across ages. TCRdb called the 5' RACE reads again in MiXCR, with one record for every CDR3 protein. The profile shows over 1,500,000 distinct CDR3 sequences, 39% of them singletons. The sequencing sample was made of blood. Source of these receptors: a human donor in good health. Each CDR3 is given with its conserved first and last residue. A D gene is named only where the DNA matches it firmly. A row's size may be missing; if present it is once, few, many or a size class.

j_call: TRBJ1-2
d_call: .
clone_size: .
v_call: TRBV5-4
cdr3_nt: TGTGCCAGCAGCTTGGGGACGGCTACCTGGGGCTACACCTTC
cdr3_aa: CASSLGTATWGYTF

j_call: TRBJ2-1
d_call: TRBD1
clone_size: .
v_call: TRBV29-1
cdr3_nt: TGCAGCTCTCGACAGGGGGATTACAATGAGCAGTTCTTC
cdr3_aa: CSSRQGDYNEQFF

j_call: TRBJ1-5
d_call: .
clone_size: few
v_call: TRBV10-3
cdr3_nt: TGTGCCATCAGAAGGGACATCAATCAGCCCCAGCATTTT
cdr3_aa: CAIRRDINQPQHF

j_call: TRBJ1-4
d_call: TRBD1
clone_size: .
v_call: TRBV20-1
cdr3_nt: TGCAGTGCTGGAGGGGACAGGGAAGGTGAAAAACTGTTTTTT
cdr3_aa: CSAGGDREGEKLFF

j_call: TRBJ1-1
d_call: .
clone_size: few
v_call: TRBV4-3
cdr3_nt: TGCGCCAGCAGCCAAGATAGCGCCAAGGAGGGGAACACTGAAGCTTTCTTT
cdr3_aa: CASSQDSAKEGNTEAFF

j_call: TRBJ2-5
d_call: .
clone_size: .
v_call: TRBV6-2/TRBV6-3
cdr3_nt: TGTGCCAGCAGACCCGGCAGGGGGGGCCAAGAGACCCAGTACTTC
cdr3_aa: CASRPGRGGQETQYF

j_call: TRBJ2-3
d_call: TRBD2
clone_size: few
v_call: TRBV27
cdr3_nt: TGTGCCAGCAGTTTGGGGGCTAGCGGGAGAACAGATACGCAGTATTTT
cdr3_aa: CASSLGASGRTDTQYF

j_call: TRBJ1-1
d_call: .
clone_size: few
v_call: TRBV29-1
cdr3_nt: TGCAGCGTTGAACTTCAGGGGCTGGGCACTGAAGCTTTCTTT
cdr3_aa: CSVELQGLGTEAFF

j_call: TRBJ2-7
d_call: .
clone_size: .
v_call: TRBV20-1
cdr3_nt: TGCAGTGCTGATGACCTGGGGCATAACGAGCAGTACTTC
cdr3_aa: CSADDLGHNEQYF

j_call: TRBJ2-5
d_call: TRBD1
clone_size: few
v_call: TRBV28
cdr3_nt: TGTGCCAGCAGTTTATGGGGGACAGGGGGACAAGAGACCCAGTACTTC
cdr3_aa: CASSLWGTGGQETQYF

j_call: TRBJ2-3
d_call: TRBD2
clone_size: .
v_call: TRBV5-6
cdr3_nt: TGTGCCAGCAGCTTGAGGACTAGCGGGGCCCTCACAGATACGCAGTATTTT
cdr3_aa: CASSLRTSGALTDTQYF

j_call: TRBJ1-2
d_call: .
clone_size: .
v_call: TRBV27
cdr3_nt: TGTGCCAGCGGGACATCAAGGGACAACTATGGCTACACCTTC
cdr3_aa: CASGTSRDNYGYTF

j_call: TRBJ2-5
d_call: TRBD1
clone_size: .
v_call: TRBV6-1
cdr3_nt: TGTGCCAGCAGTCAAGGGGACAGGGGGCGTCATAAGACCCAGTACTTC
cdr3_aa: CASSQGDRGRHKTQYF

j_call: TRBJ2-3
d_call: .
clone_size: .
v_call: TRBV20-1
cdr3_nt: TGCAGTGCCGAGCCGGGGCCAGATACGCAGTATTTT
cdr3_aa: CSAEPGPDTQYF

j_call: TRBJ2-1
d_call: .
clone_size: few
v_call: TRBV29-1
cdr3_nt: TGCAGCGTTGAAAGGGGATTTGATGAGCAGTTCTTC
cdr3_aa: CSVERGFDEQFF

j_call: TRBJ2-3
d_call: .
clone_size: few
v_call: TRBV29-1
cdr3_nt: TGCAGCGCTGGAACGTTGACTAGTCTAGATACGCAGTATTTT
cdr3_aa: CSAGTLTSLDTQYF

j_call: TRBJ2-7
d_call: TRBD1
clone_size: few
v_call: TRBV5-1
cdr3_nt: TGCGCCAGCAGCTCCACCGGACAGGGAGCTGCCGAGCAGTACTTC
cdr3_aa: CASSSTGQGAAEQYF

j_call: TRBJ1-2
d_call: .
clone_size: .
v_call: TRBV29-1
cdr3_nt: TGCAGCGTTGGGAACCCTGAGGGCTACACCTTC
cdr3_aa: CSVGNPEGYTF

j_call: TRBJ1-4
d_call: .
clone_size: .
v_call: TRBV5-1
cdr3_nt: TGCGCCAGCAGCTTGGCCCAGGGCTCGTCTCATAATGAAAAACTGTTTTTT
cdr3_aa: CASSLAQGSSHNEKLFF

j_call: TRBJ1-1
d_call: .
clone_size: few
v_call: TRBV7-2
cdr3_nt: TGTGCCAGCAGCTTAAAAACAGGCTTTTTGAACACTGAAGCTTTCTTT
cdr3_aa: CASSLKTGFLNTEAFF

j_call: TRBJ1-5
d_call: .
clone_size: .
v_call: TRBV20-1
cdr3_nt: TGCAGTGCTAGCGGTGGGGCGCTCAGCAATCAGCCCCAGCATTTT
cdr3_aa: CSASGGALSNQPQHF

j_call: TRBJ2-5
d_call: .
clone_size: few
v_call: TRBV7-2
cdr3_nt: TGTGCCAGCAGCTCCCCCGGGGGTTGGGAGACCCAGTACTTC
cdr3_aa: CASSSPGGWETQYF

j_call: TRBJ2-1
d_call: TRBD2
clone_size: few
v_call: TRBV7-8
cdr3_nt: TGTGCCAGCAGCCCTAGGACTAGGGCCCATGAGCAGTTCTTC
cdr3_aa: CASSPRTRAHEQFF